The 11 T cell receptor beta chains presented below share a single source sample, sequenced in a study of radiation and T cells in renal cell carcinoma. Sequencing was performed with immunoSEQ multiplex PCR; in TCRdb, only in-frame clones are kept and a portion is missing. Of roughly 140,000 clones in the sample, about 91% are singletons; the top ten hold 10% to 15%. Time point of the sample: blood 2 weeks post-SBRT. The sample's treatment: 15 Gy SBRT to primary tumor, nephrectomy 4 weeks later. The sequences come from blood, collected from a patient whose treatment included radiotherapy and nephrectomy. The source is a woman in her 50s with renal cell carcinoma.

With respect to this clone: Relative to the germline gene, one junction end is altered; a read error may explain this. This chain joins TRBV7-7 and TRBJ2-5; 10 nucleotides align to TRBD1. This CDR3 has 14 residues. In germline, CDR1 is SSHAT, CDR2 FNYEAQ (reference sequence). CDR3: CASSPDRGRETQYF. The DNA for the CDR3 is TGTGCTAGCAGCCCCGACAGGGGGCGGGAGACCCAGTACTTC. The full variable domain, its missing parts supplied by reference TRBV7-7 and TRBJ2-5, is GAGVSQSPRYKVTKRGQDVTLRCDPISSHATLYWYQQALGQGPEFLTYFNYEAQPDKSGLPSDRFSAERPEGSISTLTIQRTEQRDSAMYRCASSPDRGRETQYFGPGTRLLVL.

The J gene is TRBJ2-7, the V gene TRBV6-5, with TRBD1 matching over 10 bases. Per the germline V gene, CDR1 is MNHEY and CDR2 is SVGAGI. J was trimmed by 2 bases and V by 6 bases; bases with no gene match: 4. CDR3 size: 14 residues. CDR3 DNA: TGTGCCAGCAGGATAGACAGGGGGCCCTACGAGCAGTACTTC. Protein: CASRIDRGPYEQYF.

With regard to this clone: Sequence at one end of the junction differs from germline and may be a read error. The chain combines TRBV7-7 with TRBJ2-5; 8 bases agree with TRBD1. The CDR3 extends over 14 amino acids. CDR1 is SSHAT and CDR2 is FNYEAQ in the germline V gene (reference sequence). CDR3 DNA sequence: TGTGCTAGCAGCTCTGACAGGGGAGGAGAGACCCAGTACTTC. It specifies CASSSDRGGETQYF.

The rearrangement links TRBV19 to TRBJ2-5; perhaps TRBD1 as D (5 bases). This CDR3 contains 15 residues. V lost 3 bases and J 7 bases, leaving 18 bases between the germline ends. Per germline, CDR1 LNHDA and CDR2 SQIVND (reference sequence). CDR3 bases: TGTGCCAGTAGTATTGGACAAGACCTTCAGTGGACCCAGTACTTC. Its protein product is CASSIGQDLQWTQYF.

This clone was recorded only once. This rearrangement joins TRBV10-3 to TRBJ1-2; the match to TRBD1 covers 7 bases. The V and J ends lost 4 bases and 5 bases, in that order; junction bases with no gene match: 10. CDR3 length: 15 residues. In germline, CDR1 is ENHRY, CDR2 SYGVKD. CDR3 sequence reads: CAISGKTGLRYGYTF. Here the CDR3 DNA reads TGTGCCATCAGTGGTAAGACAGGGCTTCGATATGGCTACACCTTC.

This clone was detected once. The gene calls are TRBV30 and TRBJ2-7, with D perhaps TRBD2 (5 bases). CDR3 length: 14 amino acids. Per the germline V gene, CDR1 is GTSNPN and CDR2 is SVGIG (reference sequence). Trimming removed 0 bases at V and 0 bases at J, with 9 bases between. The CDR3 DNA sequence: TGTGCCTGGAGTGTCCTGGACTTCTCCTACGAGCAGTACTTC. It is translated as CAWSVLDFSYEQYF.

This sequence joins TRBV14 and TRBJ2-3; 8 nucleotides agree with TRBD1. The CDR3 sequence is 14 residues long. Germline-derived CDR1 and CDR2 are SGHDN and FVKESK. Trimming cost V 4 bases and J 5 bases; bases outside gene matches: 5. This CDR3 is CASSPTGVKDTQYF. Here the CDR3 DNA reads TGTGCCAGCAGCCCGACAGGGGTTAAAGATACGCAGTATTTT.

CDR3 region: CASSSRLTDTQYF. CDR3 DNA: TGTGCCAGTAGTTCACGTCTCACAGATACGCAGTATTTT. This chain links TRBV19 with TRBJ2-3; no clear D. V was shortened by 5 bases and J by 2 bases, with 8 bases between the two germline ends. Per the germline V gene, CDR1 is LNHDA and CDR2 is SQIVND (reference sequence). The length of the CDR3 is 13 residues. Full variable domain (missing parts from reference TRBV19 and TRBJ2-3): DGGITQSPKYLFRKEGQNVTLSCEQNLNHDAMYWYRQDPGQGLRLIYYSQIVNDFQKGDIAEGYSVSREKKESFPLTVTSAQKNPTAFYLCASSSRLTDTQYFGPGTRLTVL.

There are a few counts of this clone. The chain couples TRBV29-1 to TRBJ1-2, with D tentatively TRBD1 (6 bases). Looked up from germline, CDR1 is SQVTM and CDR2 is ANQGSEA. This CDR3 is built from 13 residues. V was clipped by 6 bases and J by 6 bases, with 17 bases between them. In DNA form, the CDR3 reads TGCAGCGTGCCCGGACAGAGGGATCATGGCTACACCTTC. This gives the protein CSVPGQRDHGYTF.

The chain uses TRBV6-1 and TRBJ1-5; D gene ambiguous. The CDR3 has 16 residues. The ends were cut back, 0 bases at V and 4 bases at J, with 13 bases in the middle. Per germline, CDR1 MNHNS and CDR2 SASEGT. The CDR3 loop reads CASSEASWRLNQPQHF. CDR3 in DNA: TGTGCCAGCAGTGAAGCTTCGTGGAGGTTGAATCAGCCCCAGCATTTT.

This clone was recorded a few times. This chain connects TRBV29-1 to TRBJ1-2, with D tentatively TRBD1 (5 bases). Trimming shortened V by 8 bases and J by 10 bases, and 26 bases separated the two germline ends. CDR3 length equals 14 residues. Germline V gives CDR1 SQVTM, CDR2 ANQGSEA. The CDR3 spells CSPPRGTKDEDYTF. The CDR3 DNA sequence: TGCAGCCCACCGAGAGGGACGAAGGACGAGGACTACACCTTC.